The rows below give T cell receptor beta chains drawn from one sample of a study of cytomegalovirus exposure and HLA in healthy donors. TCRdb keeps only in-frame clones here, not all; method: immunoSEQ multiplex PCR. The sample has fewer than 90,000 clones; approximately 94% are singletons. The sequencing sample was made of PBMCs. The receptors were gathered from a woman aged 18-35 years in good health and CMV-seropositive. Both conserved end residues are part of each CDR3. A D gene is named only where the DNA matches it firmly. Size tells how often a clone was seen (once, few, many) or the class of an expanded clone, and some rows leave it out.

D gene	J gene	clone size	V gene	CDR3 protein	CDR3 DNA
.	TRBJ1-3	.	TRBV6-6	CASSYSARSSGNTIYF	TGTGCCAGCAGTTACTCGGCGAGGAGCTCTGGAAACACCATATATTTT
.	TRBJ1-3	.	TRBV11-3	CASSSGDPGATIYF	TGTGCCAGCAGTAGCGGGGACCCGGGCGCCACCATATATTTT
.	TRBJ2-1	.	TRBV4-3	CASSQGVGVEEQFF	TGCGCCAGCAGCCAAGGGGTAGGGGTAGAAGAGCAGTTCTTC
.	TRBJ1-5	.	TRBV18	CASSPQGDQPQHF	TGTGCCAGCTCACCCCAGGGCGATCAGCCCCAGCATTTT
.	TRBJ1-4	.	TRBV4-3	CASSQRRGEKLFF	TGCGCCAGCAGCCAACGACGGGGTGAAAAACTGTTTTTT
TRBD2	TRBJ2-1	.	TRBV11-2	CASSLVSLAGVSDEQFF	TGTGCCAGCAGCTTAGTTTCCCTAGCGGGAGTTTCGGATGAGCAGTTCTTC
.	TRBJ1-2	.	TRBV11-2	CASSLGQDFIYGYTF	TGTGCCAGCAGCTTAGGGCAGGATTTTATCTATGGCTACACCTTC
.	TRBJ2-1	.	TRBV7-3	CASSLGAVPGEQFF	TGTGCCAGCAGCTTAGGGGCCGTCCCAGGTGAGCAGTTCTTC
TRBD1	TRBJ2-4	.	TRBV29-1	CSAAGQGANIQYF	TGCAGCGCAGCCGGACAGGGGGCGAACATTCAGTACTTC
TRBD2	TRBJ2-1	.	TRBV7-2	CASSLAGLALNEQFF	TGTGCCAGCAGCTTAGCCGGACTAGCGCTCAATGAGCAGTTCTTC
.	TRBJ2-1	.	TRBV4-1	CASSQESAGNEQFF	TGCGCCAGCAGCCAAGAGTCGGCCGGGAATGAGCAGTTCTTC
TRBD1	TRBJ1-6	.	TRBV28	CASSYGQANSPLHF	TGTGCCAGCAGTTACGGACAGGCGAATTCACCCCTCCACTTT
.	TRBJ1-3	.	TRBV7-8	CASSLVRLGGAGNTIYF	TGTGCCAGCAGCTTAGTTCGCCTCGGAGGGGCTGGAAACACCATATATTTT
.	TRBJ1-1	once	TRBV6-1	CASSSNRVRAFF	TGTGCCAGCAGTTCAAACAGGGTCCGGGCTTTCTTT
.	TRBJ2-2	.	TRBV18	CASSPLAGMSGELFF	TGTGCCAGCTCACCACTTGCAGGGATGAGCGGGGAGCTGTTTTTT
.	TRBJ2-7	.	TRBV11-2	CASTRDTFYEQYF	TGTGCCAGCACTCGGGACACTTTCTACGAGCAGTACTTC
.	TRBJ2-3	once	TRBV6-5	CASSSLRVRSTDTQYF	TGTGCCAGCAGTTCCCTCCGAGTCCGAAGCACAGATACGCAGTATTTT
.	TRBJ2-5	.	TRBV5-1	CASSFSQETQYF	TGCGCCAGCAGCTTCTCGCAAGAGACCCAGTACTTC
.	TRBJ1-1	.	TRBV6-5	CASSYRREGRNTEAFF	TGTGCCAGCAGTTATAGAAGGGAGGGGCGGAACACTGAAGCTTTCTTT
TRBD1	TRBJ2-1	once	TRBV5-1	CASSLAETGGSEQFF	TGCGCCAGCAGCTTGGCCGAGACAGGGGGTAGTGAGCAGTTCTTC
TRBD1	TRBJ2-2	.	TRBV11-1	CASSLGQGAPGELFF	TGTGCCAGCAGCTTAGGGCAGGGGGCCCCCGGGGAGCTGTTTTTT
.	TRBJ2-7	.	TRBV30	CAWSVTQGYQYF	TGTGCCTGGAGCGTCACCCAGGGATATCAGTACTTC
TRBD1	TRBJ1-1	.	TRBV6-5	CASRGTGGEAFF	TGTGCCAGCAGGGGGACAGGGGGTGAAGCTTTCTTT
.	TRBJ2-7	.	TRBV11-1	CASSARTGRGEQYF	TGTGCCAGCAGCGCCCGGACAGGGAGGGGCGAGCAGTACTTC
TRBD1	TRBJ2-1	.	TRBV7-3	CASSASGTGFNEQFF	TGTGCCAGCAGCGCCTCTGGGACAGGGTTCAATGAGCAGTTCTTC
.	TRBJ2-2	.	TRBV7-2	CASSLFPSAGGELFF	TGTGCCAGCAGCTTATTCCCTAGCGCGGGCGGGGAGCTGTTTTTT
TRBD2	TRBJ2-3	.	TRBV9	CASSAGTSGTTDTQYF	TGTGCCAGCAGCGCGGGGACTAGCGGGACCACAGATACGCAGTATTTT
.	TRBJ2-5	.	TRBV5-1	CASRREGETQYF	TGCGCCAGCAGAAGAGAGGGAGAGACCCAGTACTTC